The 10 T cell receptor beta chains in this list originate from one sample, sequenced in a study of T cell repertoires in aging, cancer and after chemotherapy. A mixed TRB-A/B primer pool amplified rearranged TRB by multiplex touch-down PCR. TCRdb reprocessed the multiplex PCR reads via MiXCR and lists one record per CDR3 protein. The sample records several thousand distinct CDR3 sequences, approximately 21% being singletons. TCR beta rearrangements were amplified from peripheral blood genomic DNA. The sequencing input was blood. The receptors originated from a human donor with a blood cancer.

V is TRBV5-6 and J is TRBJ1-2; D might be TRBD1 (6 bases). Trimming left V 7 bases short and J 4 bases short, with 20 bases between. This CDR3 is 15 amino acids long. The germline V gene encodes CDR1 SGHDT and CDR2 YYEEEE. In DNA form, the CDR3 reads TGTGCCAGCGGGGGGGGGGCAGGTAACGTCTATGGCTACACCTTC. Amino acids: CASGGGAGNVYGYTF. Full variable domain (remainder filled in from reference TRBV5-6 and TRBJ1-2): DAGVTQSPTHLIKTRGQQVTLRCSPKSGHDTVSWYQQALGQGPQFIFQYYEEEERQRGNFPDRFSGHQFPNYSSELNVNALLLGDSALYLCASGGGAGNVYGYTFGSGTRLTVV.

This chain links TRBV12-3 or TRBV12-4 with TRBJ1-1, with a possible D match to TRBD1 (5 bases). V was clipped by 6 bases and J by 10 bases, with 12 bases between them. The CDR3 has 11 residues. This CDR3 reads CASSLDMGAFF. The DNA for the CDR3 is TGTGCCAGCAGCTTGGACATGGGAGCTTTCTTT.

This clonotype occurred a few times. V and J are TRBV7-9 and TRBJ1-4; D is uncertain. Germline loops: CDR1 SEHNR, CDR2 FQNEAQ (reference sequence). The CDR3 spans 14 residues. With 5 bases removed from V and 0 bases from J, the gap between germline ends came to 7 bases. The CDR3 reads CASSLDATNEKLFF. The CDR3 coding sequence is TGTGCCAGCAGCCTGGATGCAACTAATGAAAAACTGTTTTTT.

This clonotype was seen only once. The V call is TRBV27, the J call TRBJ1-6; tentatively, D is TRBD1 (5 bases). Germline V CDR1 and CDR2: MNHEY, SMNVEV (reference sequence). The V and J ends lost 6 bases and 9 bases respectively, with 12 bases between them. CDR3 length equals 13 residues. CDR3 DNA: TGTGCCAGCAGCCGGGGGGGGAGTTCACCCCTCCACTTT. It encodes CASSRGGSSPLHF.

CDR3: CASSRGQGSSPLHF. CDR3 bases: TGCGCCAGCAGCCGCGGCCAGGGGAGTTCACCCCTCCACTTT. The chain employs TRBV5-1 and TRBJ1-6, with D maybe TRBD1 (6 bases). Germline V gives CDR1 SGHRS, CDR2 YFSETQ. The CDR3 has 14 residues. The ends were cut back, 4 bases at V and 9 bases at J, with 14 bases in the middle.

By proportion, this clonotype is medium-sized (0.01 to 0.1%). The chain joins TRBV6-1 to TRBJ2-5; possible D gene TRBD1, 6 bases. Germline CDR1 and CDR2: MNHNS and SASEGT. The CDR3 is 16 amino acids. V lost 7 bases, J lost 5 bases, and 23 bases lay in between. CDR3 residues: CASTSGSRGLDETQYF. The CDR3 bases are TGTGCCAGCACATCGGGGTCCAGGGGATTAGATGAGACCCAGTACTTC.

By share, this clonotype ranks as medium-sized. The rearrangement uses TRBV19 and TRBJ1-2, with no clear D. Deletions cut 7 bases from V and 8 bases from J, with 20 bases between. Germline V lookup: CDR1 LNHDA, CDR2 SQIVND (reference sequence). The CDR3 is 14 amino acids. CDR3 sequence (DNA): TGTGCCAGTACCCCCTGGCCGATCCCGGGGGGCTACACCTTC. Protein product: CASTPWPIPGGYTF.

This clonotype qualifies as medium-sized. V gene TRBV5-5 combines with J gene TRBJ2-2; D is possibly TRBD1 (6 bases). CDR1 and CDR2 from the germline V gene are SGHKS and YYEKEE (reference sequence). V was trimmed by 0 bases and J by 2 bases, leaving 8 bases between them. The CDR3 has 15 residues. The CDR3 spells CASSLGGRNTGELFF. CDR3 in DNA: TGTGCCAGCAGCTTGGGGGGGCGAAACACCGGGGAGCTGTTTTTT.

V is TRBV20-1 and J is TRBJ2-2; 12 nucleotides match TRBD2. Germline CDR1 reads DFQATT; CDR2 reads SNEGSKA (reference sequence). The CDR3 consists of 16 residues. The junction had 6 bases not matched to a gene; V was cut back by 0 bases and J by 7 bases. DNA of the CDR3: TGCAGTGCTAGAGATCTGCTACTAGCGGGGGGCGGGGAGCTGTTTTTT. Amino acids: CSARDLLLAGGGELFF.

Judged by abundance, this clonotype is medium-sized. The chain employs TRBV18 and TRBJ2-2; the match to TRBD1 covers 11 bases. The CDR3 consists of 15 residues. V was pared by 5 bases and J by 7 bases, with 6 bases of the junction left unmatched. CDR1 is KGHSH and CDR2 is LQKENI in the germline V gene. In DNA, the CDR3 is TGTGCCAGCTCATTGGACAGGGGGCCGGACGGGGAGCTGTTTTTT. Its translation: CASSLDRGPDGELFF.